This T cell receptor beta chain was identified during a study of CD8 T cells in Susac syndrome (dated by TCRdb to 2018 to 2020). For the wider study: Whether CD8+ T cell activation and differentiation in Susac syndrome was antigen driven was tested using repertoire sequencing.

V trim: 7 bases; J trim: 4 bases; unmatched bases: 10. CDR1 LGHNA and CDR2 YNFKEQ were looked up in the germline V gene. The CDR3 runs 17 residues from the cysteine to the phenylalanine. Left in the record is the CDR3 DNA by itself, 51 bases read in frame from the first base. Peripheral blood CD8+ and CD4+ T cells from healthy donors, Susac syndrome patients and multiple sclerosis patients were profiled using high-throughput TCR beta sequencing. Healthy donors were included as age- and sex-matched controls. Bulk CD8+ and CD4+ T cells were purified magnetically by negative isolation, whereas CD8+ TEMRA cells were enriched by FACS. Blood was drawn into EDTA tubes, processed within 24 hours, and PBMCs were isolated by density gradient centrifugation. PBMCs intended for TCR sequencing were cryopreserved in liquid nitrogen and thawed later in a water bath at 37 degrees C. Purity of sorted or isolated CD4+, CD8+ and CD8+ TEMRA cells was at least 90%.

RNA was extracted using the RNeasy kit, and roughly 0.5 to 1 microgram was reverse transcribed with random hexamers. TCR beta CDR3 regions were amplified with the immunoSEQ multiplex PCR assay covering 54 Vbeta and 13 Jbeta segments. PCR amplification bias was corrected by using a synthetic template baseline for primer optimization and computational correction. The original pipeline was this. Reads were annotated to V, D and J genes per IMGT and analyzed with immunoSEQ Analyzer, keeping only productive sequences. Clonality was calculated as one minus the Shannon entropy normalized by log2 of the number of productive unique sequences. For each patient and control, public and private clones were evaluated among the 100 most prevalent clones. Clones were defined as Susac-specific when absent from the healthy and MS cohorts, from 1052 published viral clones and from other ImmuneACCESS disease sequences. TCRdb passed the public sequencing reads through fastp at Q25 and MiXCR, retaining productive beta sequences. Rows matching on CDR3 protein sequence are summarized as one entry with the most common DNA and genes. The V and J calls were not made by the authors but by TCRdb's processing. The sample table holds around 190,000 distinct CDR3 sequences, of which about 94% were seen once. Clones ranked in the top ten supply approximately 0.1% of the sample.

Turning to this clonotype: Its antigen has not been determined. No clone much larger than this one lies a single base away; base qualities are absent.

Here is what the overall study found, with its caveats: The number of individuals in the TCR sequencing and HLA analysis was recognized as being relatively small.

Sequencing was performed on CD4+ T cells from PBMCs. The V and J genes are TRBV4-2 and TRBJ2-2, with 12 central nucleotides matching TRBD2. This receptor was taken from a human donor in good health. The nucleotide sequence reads TGTGCCAGCACCCCGGCAGGACTAGCGGGGCTCACCGGGGAGCTGTTTTTT. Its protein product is CASTPAGLAGLTGELFF.